This TCR beta chain stems from a study of blood T cell repertoires in COVID-19. Study information: PBMCs, B-cell-depleted T cells, or T cells provided the cDNA or gDNA that made up the material.

V lost 6 bases, J lost 5 bases, and 14 bases lay in between. The CDR3 has 13 amino acids. In the source study's methods: Counts of nucleated cells, estimated from reference gene primer amplification, were obtained. Produced via immunoSEQ multiplex PCR; TCRdb's table is partial and in-frame only. The V and J calls and clone size were taken over from that table, and D and trimming were inferred from the DNA. Among about 190,000 clones listed, 80% were seen once. The chain employs TRBV12-3 or TRBV12-4 and TRBJ2-7; D is possibly TRBD2 (5 bases). The clonotype originates from a man in his sixties with acute or convalescent COVID-19. The sequencing input was peripheral blood. CDR3 DNA: TGTGCCAGCAGGGGAGTATCCAACCACGAGCAGTACTTC. Its protein is CASRGVSNHEQYF.